The clone carrying this T cell receptor beta chain was counted ten times or more. The V gene's germline CDR1 is SGHRS and CDR2 YFSETQ. This CDR3 is 14 amino acids long. V was pared by 0 bases and J by 5 bases, with 9 bases between. The sample comes from a study of T-cell reconstitution after alpha-beta-depleted transplantation in children. Using unique molecular identifiers, the investigators prepared the TCRbeta library. One entry per CDR3 protein results from TCRdb running MiXCR on the PCR reads. Among some 48,000 distinct CDR3 sequences listed, about 5.7% were seen once. The genes are TRBV5-1 and TRBJ2-1; weak D call: TRBD2 (5 bases). The sample consisted of PBMCs, mostly from graft donor cells, taken 60 days after TCRalphabeta/CD19-depleted stem cell transplant. This sequence was found in a female patient under 10 years old who had a stem cell transplant for aplastic anemia, so the T cells may come from the graft donor. DNA of the CDR3: TGCGCCAGCAGCTTGGACGGGAATAACAATGAGCAGTTCTTC. Its translation: CASSLDGNNNEQFF.